This T cell receptor beta chain was identified in a study of CD8+CD57+ T cells in acquired aplastic anemia. For the study at large: Yields of DNA that came from sorted CD4+ and CD8+ cells averaged roughly 3.3 ug.

Germline CDR1 is ENHRY and CDR2 is SYGVKD. CDR3 length: 13 amino acids. V lost 8 bases and J 4 bases, leaving 12 bases between the germline ends. Study-level points and caveats: Comparison of patients with controls identified roughly 30 shared CD8+ CDR3 sequences.

A note on this clonotype: Its target is unknown.

CDR3 and TCR beta VDJ profiling relied on genomic DNA as the template. TCRdb redid the calling of the reads with MiXCR, one entry per CDR3 protein. Found here are about 170,000 distinct CDR3 sequences, about three fifths of them singletons; the top ten hold 35% to 50%. The V gene is TRBV10-3, the J gene TRBJ1-3; D unresolved. The source of this sequence is a human donor in good health. Sequencing input: sorted CD4+, CD8+, or CD8+CD57+ T cells (not recorded which) from PBMCs. The CDR3 reads CAISTANGNTIYF. The CDR3 bases are TGTGCCATCTCGACGGCGAACGGAAACACCATATATTTT.